The 20 T cell receptor beta chains below were found in one sample sequenced in a study of monozygotic twins with inflammatory bowel disease. TCRdb reprocessed the 5' RACE reads and keeps a single row for each CDR3 protein, giving no DNA. This sample's table reports some 330,000 distinct CDR3 sequences. The sequencing sample was made of blood. Receptor source: a human donor with ulcerative colitis or Crohn's disease, or a healthy co-twin of an affected twin (not recorded which).

The rearrangement uses TRBV10-3 and TRBJ2-2; TCRdb selects TRBD2, and the lack of DNA leaves this call unchecked. This CDR3 comprises 14 residues. CDR1 is ENHRY, CDR2 SYGVKD, per germline. CDR3 sequence: CAISLNPAAGELFF.

This sequence joins TRBV5-6 and TRBJ2-3. The CDR3 covers 14 residues. Germline values: CDR1 SGHDT, CDR2 YYEEEE. The CDR3 here is CASSLVRVVDTQYF. Combining the CDR3 with reference TRBV5-6 and TRBJ2-3 gives the whole variable domain DAGVTQSPTHLIKTRGQQVTLRCSPKSGHDTVSWYQQALGQGPQFIFQYYEEEERQRGNFPDRFSGHQFPNYSSELNVNALLLGDSALYLCASSLVRVVDTQYFGPGTRLTVL.

V usage is TRBV7-3 and J usage is TRBJ2-7; TCRdb lists TRBD1, though no DNA is available to test this call. CDR1 and CDR2 from the germline V gene are SGHTA and FQGTGA. The CDR3 has 15 amino acids. CDR3 region: CASSPRRGPNYEQYF.

The chain has TRBV18 and TRBJ2-1; the TCRdb call, TRBD1, lacks DNA for checking. Germline V gene data show CDR1 as KGHSH and CDR2 as LQKENI. The CDR3 covers 15 residues. The CDR3 reads CASPRDRGLYNEQFF.

V and J are TRBV27 and TRBJ1-5. The germline V gene encodes CDR1 MNHEY and CDR2 SMNVEV (reference sequence). This CDR3 spans 15 amino acids. This chain's CDR3 is CASSLSGGYNQPQHF.

The J gene is TRBJ2-7, the V gene TRBV5-1; TCRdb's assignment of TRBD2 cannot be checked, as there is no DNA. CDR3 length: 16 amino acids. Germline V gene lookup returns CDR1 SGHRS and CDR2 YFSETQ. CDR3 in amino acids: CASSLVLSGGADEQYF.

This chain links TRBV30 with TRBJ2-6; TCRdb's assignment of TRBD2 cannot be checked, as there is no DNA. The CDR3 length is 18 residues. Germline V CDR1 and CDR2: GTSNPN, SVGIG (reference sequence). CDR3 sequence: CAWSPGLFKRSGANVLTF.

CDR3 amino acids: CASSQVTGLVVYTF. The chain couples TRBV4-3 to TRBJ1-2; TCRdb's assignment of TRBD1 cannot be checked, as there is no DNA. CDR1 and CDR2 from the germline V gene are LGHNA and YSLEER. The CDR3 is 14 residues long.

The J gene is TRBJ2-1, the V gene TRBV24-1. Per germline, CDR1 KGHDR and CDR2 SFDVKD. CDR3 size: 19 residues. CDR3 residues: CATSDFSSGLRGSYNEQFF.

The chain recombines TRBV20-1 with TRBJ2-5; TCRdb names TRBD1, which stays unverified in the absence of DNA. In germline, CDR1 is DFQATT, CDR2 SNEGSKA (reference sequence). CDR3 length equals 15 residues. The CDR3: CSARALQGAWETQYF.

J is TRBJ2-1 and V is TRBV6-1; TCRdb designates TRBD1, a call that cannot be tested without DNA. The germline gives CDR1 MNHNS, CDR2 SASEGT. CDR3 length: 15 amino acids. This CDR3 reads CASSVRTNPYNEQFF.

The chain carries TRBV7-3 and TRBJ2-3; TCRdb reports TRBD1, a call that lacks DNA to check it against. There are 12 residues in the CDR3. Germline V CDR1 and CDR2: SGHTA, FQGTGA. The CDR3 spells CASSYLGGGQYF. Full variable domain (remainder filled in from reference TRBV7-3 and TRBJ2-3): GAGVSQTPSNKVTEKGKYVELRCDPISGHTALYWYRQSLGQGPEFLIYFQGTGAADDSGLPNDRFFAVRPEGSVSTLKIQRTERGDSAVYLCASSYLGGGQYFGPGTRLTVL.

The chain joins TRBV5-1 to TRBJ2-2; the D gene TCRdb calls, TRBD2, cannot be checked with no DNA. Germline lookup yields CDR1 SGHRS and CDR2 YFSETQ. The CDR3 is 15 amino acids. The CDR3 sequence is CASSLESHSSGELFF.

This sequence joins TRBV5-5 and TRBJ2-7; TCRdb outputs TRBD2, but without DNA this stays unchecked. The CDR3 contains 18 residues. The germline gives CDR1 SGHKS, CDR2 YYEKEE (reference sequence). The CDR3 is CASRSVSGEPIPSYEQYF. The whole variable domain, remainder taken from reference TRBV5-5 and TRBJ2-7, is DAGVTQSPTHLIKTRGQQVTLRCSPISGHKSVSWYQQVLGQGPQFIFQYYEKEERGRGNFPDRFSARQFPNYSSELNVNALLLGDSALYLCASRSVSGEPIPSYEQYFGPGTRLTVT.

This chain's CDR3 is CASSFSTPSGKLFF. This chain uses TRBV27 with TRBJ1-4; TCRdb names TRBD1, which stays unverified in the absence of DNA. The CDR3 is made up of 14 amino acids. Looked up from germline, CDR1 is MNHEY and CDR2 is SMNVEV (reference sequence).

This chain joins TRBV6-2 or TRBV6-3 and TRBJ2-7; lacking DNA, the TRBD1 call made by TCRdb goes unchecked. CDR1 MNHEY and CDR2 SVGEGT come from the germline V gene. The CDR3 extends over 15 amino acids. The CDR3 is CASSYGQAHSYEQYF.

The rearrangement links TRBV12-3 or TRBV12-4 to TRBJ1-2; the D gene TCRdb calls, TRBD1, cannot be checked with no DNA. The CDR3 contains 13 residues. The CDR3 sequence: CASSPQGMGGYTF.

V is TRBV20-1 and J is TRBJ2-2; TCRdb gives TRBD1 as the D gene, but with no DNA this cannot be confirmed. This CDR3 region has 16 residues. Germline lookup yields CDR1 DFQATT and CDR2 SNEGSKA (reference sequence). The CDR3 protein is CSAQAVGGAKTGELFF.

This chain connects TRBV2 to TRBJ2-5; as DNA is missing, the TRBD2 call by TCRdb cannot be tested. Per germline, CDR1 SNHLY and CDR2 FYNNEI. The CDR3 has 12 amino acids. The CDR3 loop reads CATEGYQETQYF.

This CDR3 is CASSHGVKSNQPQHF. V is TRBV27 and J is TRBJ1-5. CDR1 and CDR2 from the germline V gene are MNHEY and SMNVEV (reference sequence). This CDR3 comprises 15 residues.